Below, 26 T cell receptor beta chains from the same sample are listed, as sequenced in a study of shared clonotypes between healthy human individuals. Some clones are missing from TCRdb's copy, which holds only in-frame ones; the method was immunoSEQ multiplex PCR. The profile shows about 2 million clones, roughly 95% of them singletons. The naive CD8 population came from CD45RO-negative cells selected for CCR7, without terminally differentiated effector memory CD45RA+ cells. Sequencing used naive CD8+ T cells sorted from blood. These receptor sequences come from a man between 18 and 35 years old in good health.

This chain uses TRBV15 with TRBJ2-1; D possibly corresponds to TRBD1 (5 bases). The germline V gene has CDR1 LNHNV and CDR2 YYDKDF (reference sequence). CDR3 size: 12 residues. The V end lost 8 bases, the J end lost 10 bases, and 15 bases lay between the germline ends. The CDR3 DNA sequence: TGTGCCACCGGGGCCTCACTCTCGGAGCAGTTCTTC. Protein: CATGASLSEQFF.

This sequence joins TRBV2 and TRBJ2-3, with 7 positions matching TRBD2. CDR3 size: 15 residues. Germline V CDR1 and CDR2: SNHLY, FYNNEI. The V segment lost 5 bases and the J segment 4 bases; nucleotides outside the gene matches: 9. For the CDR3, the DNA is TGTGCCAGCAGTCTGCTGGGGGGGAGGGCAGATACGCAGTATTTT. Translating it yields CASSLLGGRADTQYF.

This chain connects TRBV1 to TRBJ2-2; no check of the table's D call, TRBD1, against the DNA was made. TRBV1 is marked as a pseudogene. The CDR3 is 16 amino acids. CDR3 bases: TGCACCAGCAGACCCGCCGGGACAGCGAACACCGGGGAGCTGTTTTTT. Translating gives CTSRPAGTANTGELFF.

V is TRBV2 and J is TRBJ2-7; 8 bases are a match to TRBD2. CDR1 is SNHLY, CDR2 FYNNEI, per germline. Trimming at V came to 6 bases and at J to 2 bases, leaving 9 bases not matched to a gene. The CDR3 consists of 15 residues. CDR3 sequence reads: CASRVSGIGAYEQYF. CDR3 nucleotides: TGTGCCAGCAGAGTTAGCGGGATAGGGGCCTACGAGCAGTACTTC.

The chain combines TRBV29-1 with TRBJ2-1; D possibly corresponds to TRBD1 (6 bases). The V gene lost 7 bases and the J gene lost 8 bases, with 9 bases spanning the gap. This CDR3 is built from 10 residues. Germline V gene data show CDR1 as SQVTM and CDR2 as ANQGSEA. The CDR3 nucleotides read TGCAGCGCTGAGGGGGATGAGCAGTTCTTC. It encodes CSAEGDEQFF.

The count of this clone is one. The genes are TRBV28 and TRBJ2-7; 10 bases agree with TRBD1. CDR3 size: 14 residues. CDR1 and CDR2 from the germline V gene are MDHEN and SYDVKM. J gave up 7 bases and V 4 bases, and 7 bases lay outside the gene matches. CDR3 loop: CASSWDRGFREQYF. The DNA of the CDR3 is TGTGCCAGCAGTTGGGACAGGGGTTTTAGGGAGCAGTACTTC.

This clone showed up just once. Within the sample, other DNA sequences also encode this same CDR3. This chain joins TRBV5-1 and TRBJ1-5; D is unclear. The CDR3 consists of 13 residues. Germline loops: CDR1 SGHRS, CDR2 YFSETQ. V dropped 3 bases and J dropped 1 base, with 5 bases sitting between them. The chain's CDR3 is CASSSDSNQPQHF. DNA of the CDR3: TGCGCCAGCAGCTCGGACAGCAATCAGCCCCAGCATTTT.

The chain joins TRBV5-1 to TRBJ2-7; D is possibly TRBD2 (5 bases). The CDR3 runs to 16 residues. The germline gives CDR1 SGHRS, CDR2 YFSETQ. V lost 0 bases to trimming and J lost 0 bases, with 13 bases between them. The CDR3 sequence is CASSLGRAGGSYEQYF. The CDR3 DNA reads TGCGCCAGCAGCTTGGGGCGCGCGGGTGGCTCCTACGAGCAGTACTTC.

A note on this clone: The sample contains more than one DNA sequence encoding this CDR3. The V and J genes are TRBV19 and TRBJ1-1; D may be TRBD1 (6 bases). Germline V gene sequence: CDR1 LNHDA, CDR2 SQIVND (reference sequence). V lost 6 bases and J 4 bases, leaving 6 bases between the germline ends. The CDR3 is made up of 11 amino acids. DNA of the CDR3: TGTGCCAGTAGGACAGGCACTGAAGCTTTCTTT. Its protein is CASRTGTEAFF.

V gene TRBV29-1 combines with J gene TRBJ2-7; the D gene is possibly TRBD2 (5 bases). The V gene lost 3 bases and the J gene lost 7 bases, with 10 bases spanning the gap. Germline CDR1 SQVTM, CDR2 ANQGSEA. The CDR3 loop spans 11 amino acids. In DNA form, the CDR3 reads TGCAGCGTTGAGATTACGGGGGAGCAGTACTTC. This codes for CSVEITGEQYF.

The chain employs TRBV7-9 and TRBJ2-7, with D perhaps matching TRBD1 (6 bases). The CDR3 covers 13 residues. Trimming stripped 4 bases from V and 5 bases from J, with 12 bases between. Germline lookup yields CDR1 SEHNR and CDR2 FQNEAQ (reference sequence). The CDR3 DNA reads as TGTGCCAGCAGCTCCACAGGGTACAACGAGCAGTACTTC. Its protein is CASSSTGYNEQYF.

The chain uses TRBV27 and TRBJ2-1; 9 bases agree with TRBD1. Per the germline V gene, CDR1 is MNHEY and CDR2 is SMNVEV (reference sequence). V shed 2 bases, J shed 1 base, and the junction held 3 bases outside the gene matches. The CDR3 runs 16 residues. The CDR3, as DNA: TGTGCCAGCAGTTTAATTGGGACAGGGTCCTACAATGAGCAGTTCTTC. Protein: CASSLIGTGSYNEQFF.

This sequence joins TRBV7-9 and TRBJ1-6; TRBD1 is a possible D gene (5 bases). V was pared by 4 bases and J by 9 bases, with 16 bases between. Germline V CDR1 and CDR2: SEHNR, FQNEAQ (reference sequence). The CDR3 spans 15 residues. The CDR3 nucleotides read TGTGCCAGCAGCTACCTAGGCTCAGGGTTTTCACCCCTCCACTTT. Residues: CASSYLGSGFSPLHF.

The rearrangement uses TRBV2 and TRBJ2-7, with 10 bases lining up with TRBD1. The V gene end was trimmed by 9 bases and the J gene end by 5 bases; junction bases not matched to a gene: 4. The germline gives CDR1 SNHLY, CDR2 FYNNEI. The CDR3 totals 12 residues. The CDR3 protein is CARGTGVHEQYF. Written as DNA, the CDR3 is TGTGCCAGGGGGACAGGGGTGCACGAGCAGTACTTC.

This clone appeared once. Here the CDR3 reads CASSESGKGGEGTEAFF. CDR3 nucleotide sequence: TGTGCCAGCAGTGAATCCGGCAAAGGGGGAGAGGGCACTGAAGCTTTCTTT. V gene TRBV25-1 combines with J gene TRBJ1-1; weak D call: TRBD1 (6 bases). The CDR3 is 17 amino acids. In germline, CDR1 is MGHDK, CDR2 SYGVNS. V shed 1 base and J shed 4 bases, with 19 bases lying between them.

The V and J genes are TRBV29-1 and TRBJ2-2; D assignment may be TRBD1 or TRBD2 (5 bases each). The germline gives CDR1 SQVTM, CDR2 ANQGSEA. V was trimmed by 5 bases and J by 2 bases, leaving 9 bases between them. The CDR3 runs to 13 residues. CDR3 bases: TGCAGCGTTATAGGGACCAACACCGGGGAGCTGTTTTTT. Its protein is CSVIGTNTGELFF.

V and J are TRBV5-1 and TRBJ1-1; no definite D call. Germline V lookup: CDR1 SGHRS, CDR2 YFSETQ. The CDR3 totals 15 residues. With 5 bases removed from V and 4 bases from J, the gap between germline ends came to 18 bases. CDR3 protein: CASSPAPGLSTEAFF. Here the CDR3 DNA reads TGCGCCAGCAGTCCAGCACCCGGGCTGTCCACTGAAGCTTTCTTT.

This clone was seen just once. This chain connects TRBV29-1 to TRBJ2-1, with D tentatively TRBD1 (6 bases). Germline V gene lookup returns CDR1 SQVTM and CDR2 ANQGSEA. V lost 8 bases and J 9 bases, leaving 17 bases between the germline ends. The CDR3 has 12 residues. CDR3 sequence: CSTGQRNFEQFF. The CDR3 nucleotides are TGCAGCACCGGACAGCGAAACTTTGAGCAGTTCTTC.

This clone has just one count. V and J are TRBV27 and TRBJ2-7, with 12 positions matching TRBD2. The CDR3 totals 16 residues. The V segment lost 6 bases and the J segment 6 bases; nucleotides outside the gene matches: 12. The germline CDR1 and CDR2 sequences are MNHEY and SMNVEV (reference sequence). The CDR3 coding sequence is TGTGCCAGCAGCTCACCCATGACTAGCGGGAGATCCGAGCAGTACTTC. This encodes CASSSPMTSGRSEQYF.

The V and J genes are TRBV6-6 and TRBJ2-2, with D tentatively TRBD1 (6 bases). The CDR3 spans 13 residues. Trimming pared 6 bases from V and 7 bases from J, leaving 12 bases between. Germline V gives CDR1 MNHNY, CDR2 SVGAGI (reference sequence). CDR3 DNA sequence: TGTGCCAGCAGCCTGGACAGCCGCGGGGAGCTGTTTTTT. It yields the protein CASSLDSRGELFF.

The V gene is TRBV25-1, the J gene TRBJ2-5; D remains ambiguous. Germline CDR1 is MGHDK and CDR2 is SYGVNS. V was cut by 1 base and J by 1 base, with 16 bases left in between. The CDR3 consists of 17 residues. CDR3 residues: CASSEFISFSGQETQYF. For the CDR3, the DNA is TGTGCCAGCAGTGAATTTATCAGTTTCTCAGGCCAAGAGACCCAGTACTTC.

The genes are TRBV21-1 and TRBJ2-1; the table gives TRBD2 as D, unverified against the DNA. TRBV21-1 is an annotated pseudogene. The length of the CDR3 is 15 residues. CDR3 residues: CASSKVGGLNNEQFF. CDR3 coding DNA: TGTGCCAGCAGCAAAGTGGGCGGGCTTAACAATGAGCAGTTCTTC.

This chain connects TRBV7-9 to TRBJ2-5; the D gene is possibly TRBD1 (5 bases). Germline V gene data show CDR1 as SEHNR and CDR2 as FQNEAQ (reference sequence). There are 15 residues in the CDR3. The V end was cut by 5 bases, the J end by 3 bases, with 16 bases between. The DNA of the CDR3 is TGTGCCAGCAGCGGGCTCAGGGCTTGGGAAGAGACCCAGTACTTC. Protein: CASSGLRAWEETQYF.

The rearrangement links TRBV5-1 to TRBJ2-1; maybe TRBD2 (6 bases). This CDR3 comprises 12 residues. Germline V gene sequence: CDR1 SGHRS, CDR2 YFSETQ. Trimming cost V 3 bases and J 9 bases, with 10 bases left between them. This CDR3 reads CASSSLGGEQFF. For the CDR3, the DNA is TGCGCCAGCAGCTCGCTGGGGGGTGAGCAGTTCTTC.

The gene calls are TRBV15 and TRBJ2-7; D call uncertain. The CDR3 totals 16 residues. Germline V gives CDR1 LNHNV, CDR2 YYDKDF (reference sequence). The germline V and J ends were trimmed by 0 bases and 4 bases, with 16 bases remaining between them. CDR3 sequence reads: CATSRERSDQGYEQYF. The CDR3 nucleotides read TGTGCCACCAGCAGAGAAAGGTCAGATCAAGGTTACGAGCAGTACTTC.

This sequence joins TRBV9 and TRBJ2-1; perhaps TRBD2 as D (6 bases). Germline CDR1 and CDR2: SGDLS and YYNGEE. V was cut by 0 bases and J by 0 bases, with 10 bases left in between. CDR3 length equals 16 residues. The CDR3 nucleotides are TGTGCCAGCAGCGTAGTAGGCGGGGTCTCCTACAATGAGCAGTTCTTC. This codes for CASSVVGGVSYNEQFF.